The 30 T cell receptor beta chains below were found in one sample sequenced in a study of CD8 T cells in Susac syndrome. Reverse transcription used 0.5 to 1 ug RNA and random hexamers. TCRdb reprocessed the immunoSEQ multiplex PCR reads with MiXCR, giving one entry per CDR3 protein. The sample records 75,000 to 100,000 distinct CDR3 sequences, over 85% being singletons. Sequencing was performed on CD8+ T cells from PBMCs. Receptor source: a human donor with Susac syndrome.

The V and J genes are TRBV20-1 and TRBJ1-5; TRBD1 aligns across 10 bases. The CDR3 spans 16 residues. The V segment lost 6 bases and the J segment 7 bases; nucleotides outside the gene matches: 15. The germline V gene has CDR1 DFQATT and CDR2 SNEGSKA (reference sequence). As DNA, the CDR3 is TGCAGTGCCATAAGCCCCGGGACAGGGGTTCGGCAGCCCCAGCATTTT. It codes for CSAISPGTGVRQPQHF.

This rearrangement joins TRBV5-1 to TRBJ2-7; D possibly uses TRBD1 or TRBD2 (7 bases each). This CDR3 comprises 15 residues. The V gene lost 0 bases and the J gene lost 3 bases, with 13 bases spanning the gap. Per the germline V gene, CDR1 is SGHRS and CDR2 is YFSETQ. This CDR3 is CASSLETGDYYEQYF. Here the CDR3 DNA reads TGCGCCAGCAGCTTGGAAACAGGGGACTACTACGAGCAGTACTTC.

This rearrangement joins TRBV7-2 to TRBJ1-5; D uncertain. Germline V lookup: CDR1 SGHTA, CDR2 FQGNSA. The CDR3 sequence is 12 residues long. The V gene lost 5 bases and the J gene lost 4 bases, with 6 bases spanning the gap. The CDR3 bases are TGTGCCAGCAGCCAAGGGAATCAGCCCCAGCATTTT. It encodes CASSQGNQPQHF.

The chain employs TRBV7-9 and TRBJ2-1; D assignment may be TRBD1 or TRBD2 (5 bases each). The germline V gene has CDR1 SEHNR and CDR2 FQNEAQ (reference sequence). The germline V and J ends were trimmed by 5 bases and 6 bases, with 11 bases remaining between them. There are 13 residues in the CDR3. The CDR3 DNA is TGTGCCAGCAGCGCCGGGACCCTCAATGAGCAGTTCTTC. This gives the protein CASSAGTLNEQFF. Full variable domain (missing parts from reference TRBV7-9 and TRBJ2-1): DTGVSQNPRHKITKRGQNVTFRCDPISEHNRLYWYRQTLGQGPEFLTYFQNEAQLEKSRLLSDRFSAERPKGSFSTLEIQRTEQGDSAMYLCASSAGTLNEQFFGPGTRLTVL.

This chain connects TRBV30 to TRBJ2-1; D unresolved. Trimming cost V 1 base and J 3 bases, with 4 bases left between them. The CDR3 contains 12 residues. Germline CDR1 GTSNPN, CDR2 SVGIG (reference sequence). CDR3 DNA: TGTGCCTGGAGTGGGAACTACAATGAGCAGTTCTTC. As protein: CAWSGNYNEQFF.

This clonotype was found once. V usage is TRBV29-1 and J usage is TRBJ2-5; D ambiguous. Trimming shortened V by 8 bases and J by 3 bases, and 16 bases separated the two germline ends. Germline V gives CDR1 SQVTM, CDR2 ANQGSEA. The CDR3 consists of 13 residues. The CDR3 reads CSTATGRKETQYF. The DNA for the CDR3 is TGCAGCACCGCAACCGGACGAAAAGAGACCCAGTACTTC.

The V gene is TRBV11-3, the J gene TRBJ2-5; the D is unclear. The CDR3 extends over 13 amino acids. CDR1 is SGHNT, CDR2 YENEEA, per germline. Deletions cut 2 bases from V and 2 bases from J, with 6 bases between. CDR3 sequence reads: CASSLNLQETQYF. The CDR3, as DNA: TGTGCCAGCAGCTTAAACTTGCAAGAGACCCAGTACTTC.

The chain recombines TRBV19 with TRBJ2-1; no clear D. The CDR3 is 11 amino acids. Germline loops: CDR1 LNHDA, CDR2 SQIVND (reference sequence). Trimming took off 11 bases at V and 4 bases at J, with 9 bases between the two ends. The CDR3 bases are TGTGCCTCGGGCGAGTACAATGAGCAGTTCTTC. This gives the protein CASGEYNEQFF.

The chain joins TRBV19 to TRBJ2-7; D possibly corresponds to TRBD2 (6 bases). The germline CDR1 and CDR2 sequences are LNHDA and SQIVND (reference sequence). The V gene lost 5 bases and the J gene lost 4 bases, with 18 bases spanning the gap. There are 15 residues in the CDR3. The DNA of the CDR3 is TGTGCCAGTAGTGTCGGACTAAGTCCCTTTTACGAGCAGTACTTC. Its protein is CASSVGLSPFYEQYF.

The gene calls are TRBV12-3 or TRBV12-4 and TRBJ2-5; 8 nucleotides agree with TRBD2. CDR3 size: 13 residues. Trimming removed 6 bases from V and 5 bases from J; junction bases left unmatched: 5. CDR3 DNA: TGTGCCAGCAGGAGCGGGAGCTGGGAGACCCAGTACTTC. This codes for CASRSGSWETQYF.

The chain links TRBV15 to TRBJ1-5; a weak D match, TRBD1 (5 bases). CDR3 length: 16 amino acids. Trimming left V 0 bases short and J 7 bases short, with 16 bases between. Per the germline V gene, CDR1 is LNHNV and CDR2 is YYDKDF (reference sequence). The CDR3 DNA reads as TGTGCCACCAGCAGAGATCAATGGGGGGATTTACAGCCCCAGCATTTT. Its protein product is CATSRDQWGDLQPQHF.

This clonotype has just one count. The chain joins TRBV6-6 to TRBJ1-2; D possibly corresponds to TRBD1 (5 bases). Germline assignment: CDR1 MNHNY and CDR2 SVGAGI (reference sequence). This CDR3 has 13 residues. Deletions cut 6 bases from V and 0 bases from J, with 8 bases between. In nucleotides, the CDR3 is TGTGCCAGCAGCGACAGTACTAACTATGGCTACACCTTC. Amino acid sequence: CASSDSTNYGYTF.

The chain has TRBV5-6 and TRBJ1-6; perhaps TRBD1 as D (5 bases). Trimming stripped 0 bases from V and 8 bases from J, with 15 bases between. The CDR3 consists of 16 residues. Germline lookup yields CDR1 SGHDT and CDR2 YYEEEE. The CDR3 coding sequence is TGTGCCAGCAGCTTGGGTGACAGTTTGGCGTATTCACCCCTCCACTTT. It codes for CASSLGDSLAYSPLHF.

V and J are TRBV24-1 and TRBJ2-2; 7 nucleotides line up with TRBD1. The CDR3 totals 16 residues. V gave up 1 base and J gave up 1 base; unmatched junction bases: 2. Germline CDR1 reads KGHDR; CDR2 reads SFDVKD. The CDR3, as DNA: TGTGCCACCAGTGATTTCTCAGGGGGGAACACCGGGGAGCTGTTTTTT. This encodes CATSDFSGGNTGELFF.

This clonotype appeared a few times. V gene TRBV25-1 combines with J gene TRBJ2-6, with D unclear. The CDR3 is made up of 14 amino acids. The V and J ends lost 2 bases and 0 bases respectively, with 2 bases between them. Germline CDR1 and CDR2: MGHDK and SYGVNS. The CDR3 sequence: CASSEVSGANVLTF. The DNA of the CDR3 is TGTGCCAGCAGTGAAGTCTCTGGGGCCAACGTCCTGACTTTC.

The rearrangement joins TRBV28 to TRBJ2-1; 10 nucleotides agree with TRBD2. Trimming at V came to 5 bases and at J to 0 bases, leaving 7 bases not matched to a gene. This CDR3 region has 17 residues. Per germline, CDR1 MDHEN and CDR2 SYDVKM. CDR3 protein: CASSGLAAPSSYNEQFF. Here the CDR3 DNA reads TGTGCCAGCAGTGGACTAGCGGCACCGAGCTCCTACAATGAGCAGTTCTTC.

V and J are TRBV6-4 and TRBJ2-1; 10 bases line up with TRBD2. The CDR3 loop spans 16 amino acids. Trimming took 3 bases from V and 8 from J; bases not matched to a gene: 10. Germline assignment: CDR1 MRHNA and CDR2 SNTAGT. In DNA, the CDR3 is TGTGCCAGCAGTGATGCTACGACTAGCGGGCTCTATGAGCAGTTCTTC. Its translation: CASSDATTSGLYEQFF.

The chain combines TRBV6-2 or TRBV6-3 with TRBJ2-7; 9 bases are a match to TRBD1. Germline V gives CDR1 MNHEY, CDR2 SVGEGT. This CDR3 is built from 14 residues. The J segment lost 6 bases and the V segment lost 5 bases, leaving 8 bases of the junction unmatched. In DNA, the CDR3 is TGTGCCAGCAGTACCCCCGGGACAGGGTTCGAGCAGTACTTC. It translates to CASSTPGTGFEQYF.

This clonotype was observed once. V usage is TRBV7-9 and J usage is TRBJ2-1; 9 nucleotides align to TRBD1. The V gene's germline CDR1 is SEHNR and CDR2 FQNEAQ (reference sequence). V dropped 4 bases and J dropped 6; count of bases not matched to a gene: 10. This CDR3 has 16 amino acids. CDR3 loop: CASSSGTGKVGNEQFF. CDR3 coding DNA: TGTGCCAGCAGCTCGGGGACAGGGAAGGTGGGCAATGAGCAGTTCTTC. Variable domain in full (rest from reference TRBV7-9 and TRBJ2-1): DTGVSQNPRHKITKRGQNVTFRCDPISEHNRLYWYRQTLGQGPEFLTYFQNEAQLEKSRLLSDRFSAERPKGSFSTLEIQRTEQGDSAMYLCASSSGTGKVGNEQFFGPGTRLTVL.

This rearrangement joins TRBV7-9 to TRBJ2-7; D is perhaps TRBD1 (5 bases). This CDR3 region has 13 residues. CDR1 and CDR2 (germline): SEHNR, FQNEAQ (reference sequence). Trimming took off 7 bases at V and 4 bases at J, with 14 bases between the two ends. CDR3 protein: CASIQDSSYEQYF. The CDR3 nucleotides read TGTGCCAGCATCCAAGACAGTTCATACGAGCAGTACTTC.

The rearrangement links TRBV7-9 to TRBJ2-2, with D possibly being TRBD1 (5 bases). Germline assignment: CDR1 SEHNR and CDR2 FQNEAQ (reference sequence). V was shortened by 8 bases and J by 2 bases, with 6 bases between the two germline ends. The CDR3 loop spans 12 amino acids. The CDR3 DNA reads as TGTGCCAGCCAGGGAAACACCGGGGAGCTGTTTTTT. Translated, it gives CASQGNTGELFF.

The rearrangement links TRBV20-1 to TRBJ1-1; D may be TRBD1 (5 bases). Germline CDR1 reads DFQATT; CDR2 reads SNEGSKA (reference sequence). The CDR3 contains 17 residues. V was pared by 0 bases and J by 5 bases, with 22 bases between. CDR3 DNA: TGCAGTGCTAGAGATCTGGGAGAAACGCGGCAGGGTACTGAAGCTTTCTTT. Its translation is CSARDLGETRQGTEAFF.

V is TRBV7-8 and J is TRBJ2-1; 7 bases are a match to TRBD2. The CDR3 is 16 amino acids. J was trimmed by 3 bases and V by 5 bases; bases with no gene match: 10. Germline V gene lookup returns CDR1 SGHVS and CDR2 FQNEAQ. For the CDR3, the DNA is TGTGCCAGCAGCCTCGATGGGGGAGGGGTCTACAATGAGCAGTTCTTC. This gives the protein CASSLDGGGVYNEQFF.

This clonotype was seen only once. V usage is TRBV4-1 and J usage is TRBJ2-7; a weak D match, TRBD2 (6 bases). The V gene's germline CDR1 is MGHRA and CDR2 YSYEKL. This CDR3 has 15 residues. V was shortened by 4 bases and J by 2 bases, with 15 bases between the two germline ends. DNA of the CDR3: TGCGCCAGCAGCCTCAGCCTGACGGGAGCCTACGAGCAGTACTTC. Protein: CASSLSLTGAYEQYF.

V usage is TRBV12-3 or TRBV12-4 and J usage is TRBJ1-1; D is undetermined. CDR3 length: 13 residues. Trimming pared 8 bases from V and 3 bases from J, leaving 13 bases between. DNA of the CDR3: TGTGCCAGCGGTGGCCCCCCGGACACTGAAGCTTTCTTT. It is translated as CASGGPPDTEAFF.

The V gene is TRBV6-5, the J gene TRBJ2-7; D remains ambiguous. The CDR3 is 16 residues long. Germline V lookup: CDR1 MNHEY, CDR2 SVGAGI. V lost 5 bases, J lost 0 bases, and 17 bases lay in between. DNA for the CDR3: TGTGCCAGCAGTCTACGTACCTCCGACATCTCCTACGAGCAGTACTTC. Encoded protein: CASSLRTSDISYEQYF.

The chain recombines TRBV27 with TRBJ2-1; maybe TRBD1 (6 bases). Trimming shortened V by 2 bases and J by 7 bases, and 15 bases separated the two germline ends. CDR3 size: 15 residues. Germline V gene data show CDR1 as MNHEY and CDR2 as SMNVEV (reference sequence). Here the CDR3 reads CASSLAGGPWNEQFF. The CDR3 DNA sequence: TGTGCCAGCAGTTTAGCTGGGGGCCCGTGGAATGAGCAGTTCTTC.

This chain joins TRBV5-1 and TRBJ2-2; TRBD2 matches 10 bases. The CDR3 totals 17 residues. J lost 0 bases, V lost 3 bases, and 5 bases had no gene match. From germline, CDR1 is SGHRS and CDR2 YFSETQ. For the CDR3, the DNA is TGCGCCAGCAGCTGGGGGACTAGCGAGTCGAACACCGGGGAGCTGTTTTTT. It yields the protein CASSWGTSESNTGELFF. The full variable domain, its missing parts supplied by reference TRBV5-1 and TRBJ2-2, is KAGVTQTPRYLIKTRGQQVTLSCSPISGHRSVSWYQQTPGQGLQFLFEYFSETQRNKGNFPGRFSGRQFSNSRSEMNVSTLELGDSALYLCASSWGTSESNTGELFFGEGSRLTVL.

This chain links TRBV20-1 with TRBJ2-2, with 10 bases lining up with TRBD2. V was pared by 6 bases and J by 6 bases, with 7 bases of the junction left unmatched. Germline assignment: CDR1 DFQATT and CDR2 SNEGSKA (reference sequence). This CDR3 has 14 residues. Written as DNA, the CDR3 is TGCAGTGCAGGGGACACTAGCGGGGCCGGGGAGCTGTTTTTT. This sequence encodes CSAGDTSGAGELFF.

This clonotype was recorded once. This sequence joins TRBV2 and TRBJ2-4; no reliable D call. Germline CDR1 SNHLY, CDR2 FYNNEI. V lost 8 bases and J 6 bases, leaving 17 bases between the germline ends. The CDR3 sequence is 14 residues long. CDR3 sequence reads: CASPKLGQPNIQYF. In nucleotides, the CDR3 is TGTGCCAGCCCTAAGTTGGGCCAGCCAAACATTCAGTACTTC.